This entry lists 10 T cell receptor beta chains sequenced from one sample in a study of blood T cell repertoires in COVID-19. TCRdb keeps only in-frame clones here, not all; method: immunoSEQ multiplex PCR. The profile shows roughly 200,000 clones, over 75% of them singletons. Sequenced sample: peripheral blood. The receptors here all came from a man between 50 and 59 years old who had recovered from COVID-19.

As regards this clone: The junction and the germline gene differ at one end; a read error may be behind it. The chain couples TRBV15 to TRBJ2-7; 8 bases are a match to TRBD1. This CDR3 spans 14 amino acids. CDR1 and CDR2 (germline): LNHNV, YYDKDF (reference sequence). The CDR3 DNA reads TGTGCCACCAGCCGAGAACAGGGGGCCTACGAGCAGTACTTC. Amino acids: CATSREQGAYEQYF.

This chain links TRBV14 with TRBJ2-3, with D uncertain. V was clipped by 4 bases and J by 3 bases, with 20 bases between them. CDR3 length: 17 amino acids. Germline values: CDR1 SGHDN, CDR2 FVKESK. The CDR3 nucleotides are TGTGCCAGCAGCCCACTTACCGGGTACATCGGGACAGATACGCAGTATTTT. The encoded protein is CASSPLTGYIGTDTQYF. The variable domain in full, with the rest retrieved from reference TRBV14 and TRBJ2-3, is EAGVTQFPSHSVIEKGQTVTLRCDPISGHDNLYWYRRVMGKEIKFLLHFVKESKQDESGMPNNRFLAERTGGTYSTLKVQPAELEDSGVYFCASSPLTGYIGTDTQYFGPGTRLTVL.

The V call is TRBV25-1, the J call TRBJ1-2; D gene ambiguous. CDR1 and CDR2 from the germline V gene are MGHDK and SYGVNS. V lost 3 bases, J lost 1 base, and 6 bases lay in between. This CDR3 has 13 residues. The CDR3 DNA reads as TGTGCCAGCAGTGATCCCCGTAACTATGGCTACACCTTC. Its protein is CASSDPRNYGYTF.

This chain connects TRBV4-3 to TRBJ1-2, with 10 nucleotides matching TRBD1. This CDR3 region has 19 residues. Germline assignment: CDR1 LGHNA and CDR2 YSLEER. V trimming: 0 bases; J trimming: 5 bases; junction bases outside the gene matches: 15. This CDR3 reads CASSQDLRSPGQGIYGYTF. The CDR3 DNA sequence: TGCGCCAGCAGCCAAGACCTTAGATCGCCGGGACAGGGGATTTATGGCTACACCTTC.

This chain connects TRBV4-2 to TRBJ2-7, with 9 bases matching TRBD2. The CDR3 extends over 16 amino acids. Germline trimming cut 1 base from V and 7 bases from J; bases unmatched to any gene: 11. Germline CDR1 LGHNA, CDR2 YNFKEQ. The CDR3 DNA reads as TGTGCCAGCAGCCAAGTGAGGCCTAGCGGGATGCATGAGCAGTACTTC. Translation gives CASSQVRPSGMHEQYF.

This clone was found a few times. The rearrangement links TRBV5-1 to TRBJ2-7; 7 nucleotides agree with TRBD2. Trimming at V came to 0 bases and at J to 2 bases, leaving 8 bases not matched to a gene. This CDR3 comprises 16 residues. Germline V gives CDR1 SGHRS, CDR2 YFSETQ. The CDR3 sequence: CASSLVATSQAYEQYF. The CDR3 DNA reads TGCGCCAGCAGCTTGGTCGCGACTAGCCAAGCCTACGAGCAGTACTTC. The whole variable domain, remainder taken from reference TRBV5-1 and TRBJ2-7, is KAGVTQTPRYLIKTRGQQVTLSCSPISGHRSVSWYQQTPGQGLQFLFEYFSETQRNKGNFPGRFSGRQFSNSRSEMNVSTLELGDSALYLCASSLVATSQAYEQYFGPGTRLTVT.

The rearrangement uses TRBV5-8 and TRBJ1-4, with D tentatively TRBD1 (6 bases). CDR1 SGHTS and CDR2 YDEGEE come from the germline V gene. The CDR3 is made up of 12 amino acids. V lost 9 bases and J lost 5, with 11 bases in between. The CDR3 region has the DNA TGTGCCAAACAGGGAAGGAATGAAAAACTGTTTTTT. Protein: CAKQGRNEKLFF. Combining the CDR3 with reference TRBV5-8 and TRBJ1-4 gives the whole variable domain EAGVTQSPTHLIKTRGQQATLRCSPISGHTSVYWYQQALGLGLQFLLWYDEGEERNRGNFPPRFSGRQFPNYSSELNVNALELEDSALYLCAKQGRNEKLFFGSGTQLSVL.

The V call is TRBV13, the J call TRBJ2-3, with 9 bases that match TRBD2. CDR3 length: 16 amino acids. In germline, CDR1 is PRHDT, CDR2 FYEKMQ (reference sequence). J was trimmed by 5 bases and V by 0 bases; bases with no gene match: 6. The CDR3 DNA sequence: TGTGCCAGCAGCTTAGGTAGCGGGAGTCCGTTAGATACGCAGTATTTT. As protein: CASSLGSGSPLDTQYF.

The chain has TRBV9 and TRBJ2-5, with D uncertain. CDR1 is SGDLS, CDR2 YYNGEE, per germline. The CDR3 totals 16 residues. V was trimmed by 3 bases and J by 4 bases, leaving 19 bases between them. CDR3 coding DNA: TGTGCCAGCAGCGCCACGGAACACGCGGCACGAGAGACCCAGTACTTC. Translation: CASSATEHAARETQYF.

In its sample, this clone was seen once. This chain links TRBV4-3 with TRBJ1-2; 8 bases are a match to TRBD1. Per germline, CDR1 LGHNA and CDR2 YSLEER. J lost 4 bases, V lost 2 bases, and 9 bases had no gene match. The CDR3 covers 16 residues. The CDR3 sequence is CASSQFNRGTAYGYTF. CDR3 bases: TGCGCCAGCAGCCAATTCAACAGGGGGACGGCCTATGGCTACACCTTC.